This T cell receptor (beta chain) was sequenced in a study of shared clonotypes between healthy human individuals. Study context: Each donor's CD4 naive and CD4 memory cells filled three plates apiece, CD8 naive two, and CD8 memory one. Study results and caveats: Among several donors, about 5% of naive CD4 clonotypes were found in common. Clonotypes shared by all four donors outscored non-shared clonotypes in generation probability.

Only CD45RO-negative cells positively selected for CCR7 counted as naive CD8 cells, so terminally differentiated effector memory CD45RA+ cells were excluded. Sequenced by immunoSEQ multiplex PCR; TCRdb stores in-frame clones only, minus some. Among some 2 million clones listed, 85% to 95% were seen once. In the case of this clone: What it binds is unknown.

From germline, CDR1 is SNHLY and CDR2 FYNNEI. Trimming took 7 bases from V and 2 from J; bases not matched to a gene: 6. The CDR3 spans 14 residues. The TCR originated in a man aged 18 to 30 in good health. The source material was naive CD8+ T cells sorted from blood. V and J are TRBV2 and TRBJ1-1; 8 positions match TRBD1. The CDR3 sequence is CASILTGGNTEAFF. In DNA, the CDR3 is TGTGCCAGCATTTTAACAGGGGGAAACACTGAAGCTTTCTTT.